These T cell receptor beta chains were read from a single sample in a study of cytomegalovirus exposure and HLA in healthy donors. Repertoires were generated with immunoSEQ multiplex PCR, while TCRdb's copy carries only in-frame clones and drops some. The sample yields around 40,000 clones, about 85% seen once. Sequencing was carried out using PBMCs. All receptors come from a woman aged 40 to 50 in good health and CMV-seropositive. The CDR3 runs from the conserved cysteine through the conserved F or W. A D gene is named only where the DNA matches it firmly. Clone size appears in some rows only: once, few, many, or a class for an expanded clone.

D	J	length	V	size	CDR3	DNA
-	TRBJ2-7	17	TRBV5-1	once	CASSRGVGGAESYEQYF	TGCGCCAGCAGCAGAGGGGTTGGGGGGGCCGAAAGTTACGAGCAGTACTTC
-	TRBJ2-7	14	TRBV27	-	CASGRQESAYEQYF	TGTGCCAGCGGCAGACAGGAGTCGGCCTACGAGCAGTACTTC
-	TRBJ1-1	12	TRBV19	once	CASYRENTEAFF	TGTGCCAGCTACAGGGAGAACACTGAAGCTTTCTTT
TRBD1	TRBJ1-6	15	TRBV7-9	-	CSSSLGGQVNSPLHF	TGTTCCAGCAGCTTAGGGGGACAGGTCAATTCACCCCTCCACTTT
-	TRBJ2-2	14	TRBV11-2	-	CASRFPRGSGELFF	TGTGCCAGCCGGTTCCCACGTGGTTCCGGGGAGCTGTTTTTT
TRBD2	TRBJ2-7	15	TRBV27	-	CASSFGGGLPYEQYF	TGTGCCAGCAGTTTCGGGGGGGGGCTTCCCTACGAGCAGTACTTC
TRBD1	TRBJ1-1	16	TRBV6-6	-	CASSYRGGGQGTEAFF	TGTGCCAGCAGTTACCGCGGTGGGGGACAGGGAACTGAAGCTTTCTTT
-	TRBJ1-1	14	TRBV10-3	-	CAISGGNRGTEAFF	TGTGCCATCAGTGGGGGAAATCGGGGCACTGAAGCTTTCTTT
-	TRBJ2-7	12	TRBV30	-	CAWSRTVYEQYF	TGTGCCTGGAGTCGAACTGTCTACGAGCAGTACTTC
-	TRBJ2-4	14	TRBV5-1	-	CASSLVGESDIQYF	TGCGCCAGCAGCTTGGTTGGGGAGTCGGACATTCAGTACTTC
-	TRBJ2-1	11	TRBV28	-	CASSLRNEQFF	TGTGCCAGCAGTTTGCGGAATGAGCAGTTCTTC
-	TRBJ1-5	16	TRBV30	once	CAWTPSGRGSNQPQHF	TGTGCCTGGACTCCATCCGGTCGGGGTAGCAATCAGCCCCAGCATTTT
TRBD1	TRBJ1-6	15	TRBV7-7	-	CASSMTGIYNSPLHF	TGTGCCAGCAGCATGACAGGGATTTATAATTCACCCCTCCACTTT
-	TRBJ1-1	15	TRBV5-1	-	CASSLRGSENTEAFF	TGCGCCAGCAGCTTGCGGGGGTCCGAGAACACTGAAGCTTTCTTT
TRBD1	TRBJ1-1	14	TRBV2	once	CASRLDRASTEAFF	TGTGCCAGCAGGCTAGACAGGGCCTCCACTGAAGCTTTCTTT
TRBD1	TRBJ2-1	13	TRBV7-2	-	CASSLVVGTGLFF	TGTGCCAGCAGCTTAGTAGTAGGGACAGGGCTGTTCTTC
-	TRBJ2-5	16	TRBV11-2	-	CASSLAPSRYQETQYF	TGTGCCAGCAGCTTAGCGCCTAGCCGATACCAAGAGACCCAGTACTTC
-	TRBJ1-6	15	TRBV11-2	-	CASSLEPEVGSPLHF	TGTGCCAGCAGCTTAGAACCGGAGGTTGGTTCACCCCTCCACTTT
-	TRBJ2-7	12	TRBV2	-	CASSGGSYEQYF	TGTGCCAGCAGTGGCGGCTCCTACGAGCAGTACTTC
-	TRBJ2-7	14	TRBV21-1	-	CAIEKQGFTYEQYF	TGTGCCATCGAAAAACAGGGGTTCACCTACGAGCAGTACTTC
-	TRBJ2-2	13	TRBV6-1	-	CASSSQGPGELFF	TGTGCCAGCAGTTCACAGGGACCCGGGGAGCTGTTTTTT
TRBD2	TRBJ2-5	17	TRBV14	-	CASSRLAGGKYQETQYF	TGTGCCAGCAGCCGACTAGCGGGGGGGAAGTACCAAGAGACCCAGTACTTC
TRBD2	TRBJ2-1	16	TRBV5-1	-	CASSWTVRTSGNEQFF	TGCGCCAGCAGCTGGACCGTGAGGACTAGTGGCAATGAGCAGTTCTTC
-	TRBJ2-5	14	TRBV13	-	CASSYRELGQTQYF	TGTGCCAGCAGCTACAGGGAGCTTGGTCAGACCCAGTACTTC
-	TRBJ1-5	14	TRBV19	-	CASTEQQETRPQHF	TGTGCCAGTACTGAACAGCAAGAAACTAGGCCCCAGCATTTT
-	TRBJ1-2	18	TRBV9	-	CASSARRTVGSVNYGYTF	TGTGCCAGCAGCGCAAGAAGGACAGTGGGCTCCGTAAACTATGGCTACACCTTC
TRBD2	TRBJ2-7	15	TRBV28	-	CASRTGTRVIHEQYF	TGTGCCAGCAGAACCGGGACTAGGGTGATCCACGAGCAGTACTTC
-	TRBJ2-3	18	TRBV5-8	-	CASSLGPTWGPSTDTQYF	TGTGCCAGCAGCTTGGGCCCCACGTGGGGGCCTAGCACAGATACGCAGTATTTT
TRBD2	TRBJ2-1	18	TRBV5-4	once	CASSYGTSGGHSYNEQFF	TGTGCCAGCAGCTATGGGACTAGCGGGGGTCACTCCTACAATGAGCAGTTCTTC
TRBD1	TRBJ1-1	13	TRBV6-5	once	CASSSTGDTEAFF	TGTGCCAGCAGCTCAACAGGGGACACTGAAGCTTTCTTT
TRBD1	TRBJ1-5	14	TRBV5-1	few	CASSPGQNNQPQHF	TGCGCCAGCAGCCCGGGACAGAACAATCAGCCCCAGCATTTT
-	TRBJ2-2	13	TRBV23-1	-	CASSHLNTGELFF	TGCGCCAGCAGTCATCTGAACACCGGGGAGCTGTTTTTT
TRBD2	TRBJ2-3	16	TRBV5-1	-	CASSLRTSAPIDTQYF	TGCGCCAGCAGCCTAAGGACTAGCGCCCCCATTGATACGCAGTATTTT
-	TRBJ2-2	13	TRBV27	-	CASSYQGAGELFF	TGTGCCAGCAGTTATCAGGGCGCCGGGGAGCTGTTTTTT
-	TRBJ1-5	15	TRBV19	few	CASNYREGGEQPQHF	TGTGCCAGTAACTACAGGGAAGGAGGTGAGCAGCCCCAGCATTTT
TRBD2	TRBJ2-7	14	TRBV11-2	few	CASSLGLADYEQYF	TGTGCCAGCAGCTTAGGGCTAGCGGACTACGAGCAGTACTTC
-	TRBJ2-5	14	TRBV7-9	-	CASSPGVSQETQYF	TGTGCCAGCAGCCCGGGAGTGTCCCAAGAGACCCAGTACTTC
TRBD2	TRBJ2-5	14	TRBV5-1	-	CASRMVAGIETQYF	TGCGCCAGCCGCATGGTAGCGGGAATCGAGACCCAGTACTTC
TRBD1	TRBJ2-7	16	TRBV13	-	CASSLVGGLSSYEQYF	TGTGCCAGCAGCTTAGTAGGGGGCCTCAGCTCCTACGAGCAGTACTTC
TRBD2	TRBJ2-1	15	TRBV19	-	CASSTLGGSNYEQFF	TGTGCCAGTAGTACCCTGGGGGGGAGCAATTATGAGCAGTTCTTC
TRBD1	TRBJ2-1	15	TRBV27	-	CASSLGDRAANEQFF	TGTGCCAGCAGTTTAGGGGACAGGGCTGCCAATGAGCAGTTCTTC
TRBD1	TRBJ2-7	14	TRBV13	few	CASSLLQGSYEQYF	TGTGCCAGCAGCTTATTACAGGGGTCCTACGAGCAGTACTTC
TRBD1	TRBJ2-7	14	TRBV5-1	-	CASSGGTGLDEQYF	TGCGCCAGCAGCGGCGGGACAGGGCTTGACGAGCAGTACTTC
-	TRBJ2-1	15	TRBV9	-	CASGPDWKSYNEQFF	TGTGCCAGCGGTCCGGACTGGAAATCCTACAATGAGCAGTTCTTC
-	TRBJ2-2	14	TRBV19	-	CASRDREVAGELFF	TGTGCCAGTAGAGACAGGGAGGTGGCCGGGGAGCTGTTTTTT
-	TRBJ1-1	12	TRBV7-2	-	CASKPGQTEAFF	TGTGCCAGCAAACCTGGCCAAACTGAAGCTTTCTTT
-	TRBJ1-1	14	TRBV12-2	-	CASLPKGVNTEAFF	TGTGCAAGTCTCCCTAAGGGGGTGAACACTGAAGCTTTCTTT
TRBD1	TRBJ2-7	16	TRBV11-3	once	CASSTATGASTYEQYF	TGTGCCAGCAGCACCGCAACAGGGGCCTCTACCTACGAGCAGTACTTC
-	TRBJ1-3	17	TRBV9	-	CASSVDLGSHSGNTIYF	TGTGCCAGCAGCGTAGATCTGGGCAGCCACTCTGGAAACACCATATATTTT
-	TRBJ1-1	14	TRBV5-1	-	CASSDEVRNTEAFF	TGCGCCAGCAGCGACGAGGTCAGAAACACTGAAGCTTTCTTT
-	TRBJ1-2	14	TRBV27	-	CASSLGGQHYGYTF	TGTGCCAGCAGTTTAGGGGGACAACACTATGGCTACACCTTC